This T cell receptor (beta chain) was obtained from a study of regulatory T cells in long-lasting Graves disease. For TCR beta, libraries came from iRepertoire HTBI primers and Arm-PCR of CDR3 regions. Using its own MiXCR run on the multiplex PCR reads, TCRdb lists one record per CDR3 protein. The sample contains more than 300,000 distinct CDR3 sequences, approximately 25% of which appear only once. Time point denoted: persistent/refractory GD, antithyroid drugs over 5 years with positive TRAb. There was RNA extracted from PBMCs, and the TCR library was made from it. This clonotype appeared many times. This sample comprised peripheral blood mononuclear cells (PBMCs), obtained when the disease was refractory, from a patient treated with antithyroid drugs. This receptor was taken from a woman in her forties with Graves disease.

CDR3 coding DNA: TGCAGCGTCGCCGGAGGGTACACGGGTGGATCTTTCTTT. This gives the protein CSVAGGYTGGSFF. The genes are TRBV29-1 and TRBJ1-1, with D hard to call. The CDR3 is 13 residues long. V dropped 6 bases and J dropped 12 bases, with 23 bases sitting between them. The germline CDR1 and CDR2 sequences are SQVTM and ANQGSEA.